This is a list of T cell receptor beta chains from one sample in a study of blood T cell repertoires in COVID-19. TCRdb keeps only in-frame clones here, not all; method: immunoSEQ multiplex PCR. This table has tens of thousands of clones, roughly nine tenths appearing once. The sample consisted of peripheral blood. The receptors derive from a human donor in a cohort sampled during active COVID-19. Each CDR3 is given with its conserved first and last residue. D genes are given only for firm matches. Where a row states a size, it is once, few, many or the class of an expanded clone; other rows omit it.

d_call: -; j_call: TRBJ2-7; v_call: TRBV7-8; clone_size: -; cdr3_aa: CASSSPRERYEQYF; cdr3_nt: TGTGCCAGCAGCTCCCCCAGGGAACGATACGAGCAGTACTTC
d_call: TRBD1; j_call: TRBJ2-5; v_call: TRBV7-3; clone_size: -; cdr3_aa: CASSRGGAEETQYF; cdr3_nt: TGTGCCAGCAGCAGAGGGGGCGCGGAGGAGACCCAGTACTTC
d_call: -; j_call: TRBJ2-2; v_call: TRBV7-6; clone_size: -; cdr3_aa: CASSLWGQNTGELFF; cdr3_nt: TGTGCCAGCAGCCTATGGGGACAGAACACCGGGGAGCTGTTTTTT
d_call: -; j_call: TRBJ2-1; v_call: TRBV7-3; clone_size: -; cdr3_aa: CASSQRVSSYNEQFF; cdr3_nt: TGTGCCAGCAGCCAACGGGTGAGCTCCTACAATGAGCAGTTCTTC
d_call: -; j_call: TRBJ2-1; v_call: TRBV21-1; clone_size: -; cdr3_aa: CASSRGLAGVCYNEQFF; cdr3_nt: TGTGCCAGCAGCAGGGGACTAGCGGGAGTATGTTACAATGAGCAGTTCTTC
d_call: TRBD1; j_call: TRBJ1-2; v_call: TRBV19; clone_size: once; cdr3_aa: CASSTSGTGYNYGYTF; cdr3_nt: TGTGCCAGTAGTACCTCCGGGACAGGGTACAACTATGGCTACACCTTC
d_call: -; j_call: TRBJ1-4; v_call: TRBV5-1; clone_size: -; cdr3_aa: CASSLEGLEKLFF; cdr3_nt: TGCGCCAGCAGCCTGGAGGGGCTAGAAAAACTGTTTTTT
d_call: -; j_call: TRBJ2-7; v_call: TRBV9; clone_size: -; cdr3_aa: CASSRDSSYEQYF; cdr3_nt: TGTGCCAGCAGTCGAGACAGCTCCTACGAGCAGTACTTC
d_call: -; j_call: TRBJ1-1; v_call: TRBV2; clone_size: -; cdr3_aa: CASSQNTEAFF; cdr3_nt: TGTGCCAGCAGTCAAAACACTGAAGCTTTCTTT
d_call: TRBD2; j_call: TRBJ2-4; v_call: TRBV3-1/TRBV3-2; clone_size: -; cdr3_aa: CASSQGMRGTSGKNIQYF; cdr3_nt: TGTGCCAGCAGCCAGGGGATGCGGGGGACTAGCGGAAAAAACATTCAGTACTTC
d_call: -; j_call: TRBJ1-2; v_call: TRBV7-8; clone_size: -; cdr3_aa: CASSLGGHSYGYTF; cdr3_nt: TGTGCCAGCAGCTTAGGGGGACACTCCTATGGCTACACCTTC
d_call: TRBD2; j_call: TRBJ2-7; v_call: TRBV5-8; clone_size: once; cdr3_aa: CASSFNRGGNYEQYF; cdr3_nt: TGTGCCAGCAGCTTTAACCGGGGGGGGAACTACGAGCAGTACTTC
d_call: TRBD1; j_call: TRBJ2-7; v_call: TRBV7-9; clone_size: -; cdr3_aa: CASSLEGQGGARWF; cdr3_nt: TGTGCCAGCAGCCTCGAGGGACAGGGAGGAGCAAGGTGGTTC
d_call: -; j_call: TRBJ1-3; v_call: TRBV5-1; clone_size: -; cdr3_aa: CASSSEGFSGNTIYF; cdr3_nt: TGCGCCAGCAGCTCGGAGGGTTTTTCTGGAAACACCATATATTTT
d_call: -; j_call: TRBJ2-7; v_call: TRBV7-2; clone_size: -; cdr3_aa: CASSLELGGYEQYF; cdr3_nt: TGTGCCAGCAGCTTAGAGTTAGGGGGCTACGAGCAGTACTTC
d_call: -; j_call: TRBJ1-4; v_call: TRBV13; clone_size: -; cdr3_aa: CASSPHRVRLLYEKLFF; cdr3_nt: TGTGCCAGCAGCCCTCACAGGGTTAGACTCCTGTATGAAAAACTGTTTTTT
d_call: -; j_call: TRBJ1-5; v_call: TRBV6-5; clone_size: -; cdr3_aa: CASSYGPGQPQHF; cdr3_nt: TGTGCCAGCAGTTACGGCCCTGGTCAGCCCCAGCATTTT
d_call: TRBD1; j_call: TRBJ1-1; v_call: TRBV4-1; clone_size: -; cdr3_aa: CASSLGQGLNTEAFF; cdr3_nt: TGCGCCAGCAGCCTCGGACAGGGCCTAAACACTGAAGCTTTCTTT
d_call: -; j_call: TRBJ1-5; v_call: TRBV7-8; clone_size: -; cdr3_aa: CASSLGGGGRLDQPQHF; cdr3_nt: TGTGCCAGCAGCTTGGGGGGCGGGGGGAGGTTGGATCAGCCCCAGCATTTT
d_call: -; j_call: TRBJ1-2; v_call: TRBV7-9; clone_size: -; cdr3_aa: CASSPGGGDGYTF; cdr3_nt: TGTGCCAGCAGCCCGGGGGGGGGCGATGGCTACACCTTC
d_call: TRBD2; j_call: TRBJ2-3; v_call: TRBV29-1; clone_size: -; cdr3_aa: CSVGSGDWGTDTQYF; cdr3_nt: TGCAGCGTAGGTAGCGGGGACTGGGGCACAGATACGCAGTATTTT
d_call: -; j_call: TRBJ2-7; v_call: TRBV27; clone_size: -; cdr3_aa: CASSITSSYEQYF; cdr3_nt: TGTGCCAGCAGTATCACTAGCTCCTACGAGCAGTACTTC
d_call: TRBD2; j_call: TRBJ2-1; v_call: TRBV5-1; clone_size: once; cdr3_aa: CASSLATSGGANEQFF; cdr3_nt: TGCGCCAGCAGCTTGGCGACTAGCGGGGGGGCCAATGAGCAGTTCTTC
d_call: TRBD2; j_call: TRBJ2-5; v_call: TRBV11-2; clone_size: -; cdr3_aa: CASSLDRTSGGAGDQETQYF; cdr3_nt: TGTGCCAGCAGCTTAGATCGAACTAGCGGGGGGGCCGGCGACCAAGAGACCCAGTACTTC
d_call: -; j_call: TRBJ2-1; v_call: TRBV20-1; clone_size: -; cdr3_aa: CSASRGRALYNEQFF; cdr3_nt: TGCAGTGCGAGTAGGGGGAGGGCCCTCTACAATGAGCAGTTCTTC
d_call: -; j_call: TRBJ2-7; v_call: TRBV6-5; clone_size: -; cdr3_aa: CASSYMEPYRSYEQYF; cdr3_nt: TGTGCCAGCAGTTACATGGAGCCATACAGGTCCTACGAGCAGTACTTC
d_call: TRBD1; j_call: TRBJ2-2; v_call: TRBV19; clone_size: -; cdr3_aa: CASSVIPGQGARGTGELFF; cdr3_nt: TGTGCCAGTAGTGTAATTCCGGGACAGGGGGCTCGGGGCACCGGGGAGCTGTTTTTT
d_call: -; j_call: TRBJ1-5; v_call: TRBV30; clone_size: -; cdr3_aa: CAWSERGNQPQHF; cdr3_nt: TGTGCCTGGAGTGAACGGGGGAATCAGCCCCAGCATTTT
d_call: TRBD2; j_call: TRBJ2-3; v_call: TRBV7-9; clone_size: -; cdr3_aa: CASRPSRGGARDTQYF; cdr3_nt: TGTGCCAGCAGACCTTCTCGCGGGGGGGCCAGGGATACGCAGTATTTT
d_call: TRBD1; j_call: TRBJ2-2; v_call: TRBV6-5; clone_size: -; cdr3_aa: CASSRDRDIGELFF; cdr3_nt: TGTGCCAGCAGTCGGGACAGGGATATCGGGGAGCTGTTTTTT
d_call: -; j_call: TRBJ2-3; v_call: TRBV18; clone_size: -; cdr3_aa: CASLRDSRLADTQYF; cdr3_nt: TGTGCCAGCTTACGGGACTCCCGACTGGCAGATACGCAGTATTTT
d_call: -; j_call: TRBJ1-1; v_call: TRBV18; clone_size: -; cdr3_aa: CASSPRVGAGWTEAFF; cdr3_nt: TGTGCCAGCTCACCTCGAGTTGGAGCAGGGTGGACTGAAGCTTTCTTT
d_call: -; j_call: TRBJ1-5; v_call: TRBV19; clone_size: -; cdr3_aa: CASSIITYSNQPQHF; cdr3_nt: TGTGCCAGTAGTATCATCACATATAGCAATCAGCCCCAGCATTTT
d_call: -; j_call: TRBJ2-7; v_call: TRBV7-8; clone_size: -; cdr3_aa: CASSLSGHHYEQYF; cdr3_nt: TGTGCCAGCAGCTTATCGGGACACCACTACGAGCAGTACTTC
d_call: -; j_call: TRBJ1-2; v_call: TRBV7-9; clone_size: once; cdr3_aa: CASSLSDNYGYTF; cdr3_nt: TGTGCCAGCAGCTTGTCAGATAACTATGGCTACACCTTC
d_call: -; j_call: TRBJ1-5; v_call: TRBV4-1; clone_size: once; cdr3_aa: CASSPASNQPQHF; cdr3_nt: TGCGCCAGCAGCCCCGCGAGCAATCAGCCCCAGCATTTT
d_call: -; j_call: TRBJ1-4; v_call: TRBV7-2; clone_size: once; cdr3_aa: CASSFDGMAGEKLFF; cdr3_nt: TGTGCCAGCAGCTTCGATGGGATGGCGGGGGAAAAACTGTTTTTT
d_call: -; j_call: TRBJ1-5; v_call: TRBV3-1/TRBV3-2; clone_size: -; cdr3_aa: CASSQYSNQPQHF; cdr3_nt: TGTGCCAGCAGCCAGTATAGCAATCAGCCCCAGCATTTT
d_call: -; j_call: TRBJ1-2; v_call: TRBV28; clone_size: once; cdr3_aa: CASSFPGENYGYTF; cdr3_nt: TGTGCCAGCAGTTTCCCCGGGGAGAACTATGGCTACACCTTC
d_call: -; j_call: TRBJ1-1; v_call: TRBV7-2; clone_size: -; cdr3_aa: CASSRSISAEAFF; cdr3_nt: TGTGCCAGCAGCCGCAGCATCAGCGCTGAAGCTTTCTTT
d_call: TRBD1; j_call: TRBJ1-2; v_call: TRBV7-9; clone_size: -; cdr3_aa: CASSSGDRAGTF; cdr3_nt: TGTGCCAGCAGCTCAGGGGACAGGGCAGGCACCTTC
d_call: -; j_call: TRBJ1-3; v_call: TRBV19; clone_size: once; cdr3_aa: CASSLDRGADRMRNTIYF; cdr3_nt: TGTGCCAGTAGCCTCGACCGGGGAGCGGACCGAATGCGAAACACCATATATTTT
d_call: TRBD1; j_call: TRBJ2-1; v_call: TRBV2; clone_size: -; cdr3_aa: CASRARQGVDEQFF; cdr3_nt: TGTGCCAGCAGAGCCAGACAGGGGGTAGATGAGCAGTTCTTC
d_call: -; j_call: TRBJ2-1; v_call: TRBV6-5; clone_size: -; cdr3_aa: CASRNIDEQFF; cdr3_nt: TGTGCCAGCAGAAATATTGATGAGCAGTTCTTC
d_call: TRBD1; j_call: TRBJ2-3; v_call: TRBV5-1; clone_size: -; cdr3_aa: CASSLNRGSSTDTQYF; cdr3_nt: TGCGCCAGCAGCTTGAACAGGGGCAGTAGCACAGATACGCAGTATTTT
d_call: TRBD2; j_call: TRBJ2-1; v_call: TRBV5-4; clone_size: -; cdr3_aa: CASSPDSGRAGEQFF; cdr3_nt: TGTGCCAGCAGCCCTGATAGCGGGAGAGCCGGTGAGCAGTTCTTC